The 8 T cell receptor beta chains presented below share a single source sample, sequenced in a study of cytomegalovirus exposure and HLA in healthy donors. Primers included in the PCR were 60 Vbeta and 13 Jbeta primers. Assay: immunoSEQ multiplex PCR; the TCRdb copy retains only in-frame clones and omits some. Altogether 150,000 or so clones are present, around 78% being singletons, with the ten largest covering around 1.6%. Sequencing was done on a sample of PBMCs. These receptors all come from a woman between 18 and 29 years old in good health and CMV-seronegative.

This chain uses TRBV9 with TRBJ1-5, with a possible D match to TRBD1 (6 bases). The CDR3 length is 15 residues. V shed 0 bases and J shed 6 bases, with 13 bases lying between them. Germline V gives CDR1 SGDLS, CDR2 YYNGEE. The CDR3 protein is CASSVEAQGVQPQHF. The DNA for the CDR3 is TGTGCCAGCAGCGTAGAGGCACAGGGTGTTCAGCCCCAGCATTTT.

The chain links TRBV27 to TRBJ2-7, with a tentative D call TRBD2 (6 bases). The germline gives CDR1 MNHEY, CDR2 SMNVEV (reference sequence). The V end lost 2 bases, the J end lost 1 base, and 15 bases lay between the germline ends. The CDR3 consists of 16 residues. DNA for the CDR3: TGTGCCAGCAGTTTACTCAAAGGTGGGGGGTCCTACGAGCAGTACTTC. This encodes CASSLLKGGGSYEQYF.

The chain combines TRBV6-5 with TRBJ1-5, with D tentatively TRBD1 (5 bases). Trimming cost V 2 bases and J 7 bases, with 12 bases left between them. The V gene's germline CDR1 is MNHEY and CDR2 SVGAGI. This CDR3 is 14 amino acids long. CDR3 sequence (DNA): TGTGCCAGCAGTTACGGTAGGGGTGGGCAGCCCCAGCATTTT. It is translated as CASSYGRGGQPQHF.

The chain recombines TRBV27 with TRBJ2-7; D is perhaps TRBD2 (5 bases). The CDR3 loop spans 13 amino acids. CDR1 and CDR2 from the germline V gene are MNHEY and SMNVEV (reference sequence). V shed 5 bases and J shed 4 bases, with 12 bases lying between them. CDR3 loop: CASSPTRAYEQYF. The CDR3 bases are TGTGCCAGCAGTCCCACGCGGGCTTACGAGCAGTACTTC.

The rearrangement links TRBV5-6 to TRBJ1-1, with 12 bases that match TRBD1. The J segment lost 0 bases and the V segment lost 6 bases, leaving 9 bases of the junction unmatched. The germline CDR1 and CDR2 sequences are SGHDT and YYEEEE. The length of the CDR3 is 17 residues. The CDR3 reads CASTRDRGRVVNTEAFF. The CDR3 DNA follows: TGTGCCAGCACCAGGGACAGGGGGCGCGTAGTGAACACTGAAGCTTTCTTT.

This chain uses TRBV7-3 with TRBJ2-1; a possible D gene is TRBD2 (7 bases). V was trimmed by 6 bases and J by 5 bases, leaving 14 bases between them. Per the germline V gene, CDR1 is SGHTA and CDR2 is FQGTGA. The CDR3 runs 14 residues. The CDR3 loop is CASSPRGGDNEQFF. In nucleotides, the CDR3 is TGTGCCAGCAGTCCAAGGGGGGGGGACAATGAGCAGTTCTTC.

V gene TRBV4-3 combines with J gene TRBJ1-6, with 7 bases matching TRBD1. CDR3 length: 15 amino acids. After removal of 1 base from V and 7 bases from J, the junction contained 4 bases not matched to a gene. CDR1 is LGHNA, CDR2 YSLEER, per germline. The CDR3 here is CASSQVMGQNSPLHF. The CDR3 nucleotides are TGCGCCAGCAGCCAAGTAATGGGACAGAATTCACCCCTCCACTTT.

The V gene is TRBV27, the J gene TRBJ2-3; no definite D call. V was shortened by 5 bases and J by 1 base, with 7 bases between the two germline ends. Germline loops: CDR1 MNHEY, CDR2 SMNVEV (reference sequence). CDR3 length: 13 amino acids. Here the CDR3 reads CASSIVGTDTQYF. The CDR3 bases are TGTGCCAGCAGTATCGTAGGCACAGATACGCAGTATTTT.